A single sample is the source of the 16 T cell receptor beta chains below, sequenced in a study of shared clonotypes between healthy human individuals. TCRdb's copy holds only in-frame clones and misses some; the assay was immunoSEQ multiplex PCR. This sample has approximately 2.3 million clones, with approximately 93% found just once. The sequenced sample was naive CD4+ T cells from PBMCs. Subset of the sample: CD45RA+ positively selected. These receptors all come from a man between 18 and 29 years old in good health. Some clones in this sample may be carry-over from other donors' samples.

The chain recombines TRBV4-1 with TRBJ2-2, with TRBD2 as a possible D gene (6 bases). The ends were cut back, 4 bases at V and 4 bases at J, with 22 bases in the middle. The CDR3 length is 18 residues. CDR1 and CDR2 (germline): MGHRA, YSYEKL. In DNA, the CDR3 is TGCGCCAGCAGCCGAGGACGATTCCGGGACTCTGGCACCGGGGAGCTGTTTTTT. Its translation is CASSRGRFRDSGTGELFF.

The chain couples TRBV5-4 to TRBJ2-1; D is possibly TRBD1 or TRBD2 (6 bases each). V gave up 0 bases and J gave up 6 bases, with 13 bases separating them. From germline, CDR1 is SGHNT and CDR2 YYREEE (reference sequence). The CDR3 covers 15 residues. The DNA for the CDR3 is TGTGCCAGCAGCTTGGTGCACAGGGACTCCAATGAGCAGTTCTTC. This codes for CASSLVHRDSNEQFF.

The chain combines TRBV10-2 with TRBJ1-5; no reliable D call. The CDR3 consists of 14 residues. Germline CDR1 reads WSHSY; CDR2 reads SAAADI. V dropped 6 bases and J dropped 1 base, with 10 bases sitting between them. CDR3 bases: TGCGCCAGCAGGGACGGCGGGAGCAATCAGCCCCAGCATTTT. This gives the protein CASRDGGSNQPQHF.

This chain uses TRBV5-1 with TRBJ2-3; TRBD2 aligns across 11 bases. CDR3 size: 17 residues. V was clipped by 4 bases and J by 4 bases; unmatched bases: 11. Germline assignment: CDR1 SGHRS and CDR2 YFSETQ. CDR3 amino acids: CASSALGLADGADTQYF. For the CDR3, the DNA is TGCGCCAGCAGCGCACTGGGACTAGCGGACGGAGCAGATACGCAGTATTTT.

The chain carries TRBV11-2 and TRBJ2-1; 9 bases map to TRBD2. The length of the CDR3 is 16 residues. Germline V lookup: CDR1 SGHAT, CDR2 FQNNGV. The V gene end was trimmed by 5 bases and the J gene end by 4 bases; junction bases not matched to a gene: 9. The chain's CDR3 is CASSPNSGSPYNEQFF. Here the CDR3 DNA reads TGTGCCAGCAGCCCGAATAGCGGGAGTCCGTACAATGAGCAGTTCTTC.

CDR3 sequence reads: CASSSNGGGRVEQFF. The CDR3, as DNA: TGTGCCAGCAGCTCGAACGGGGGAGGCCGGGTTGAGCAGTTCTTC. The V call is TRBV7-3, the J call TRBJ2-1, with D perhaps TRBD2 (6 bases). Germline CDR1 and CDR2: SGHTA and FQGTGA. The V gene lost 4 bases and the J gene lost 9 bases, with 19 bases spanning the gap. The CDR3 has 15 amino acids.

The chain links TRBV7-9 to TRBJ1-5, with a possible D match to TRBD1 (5 bases). The CDR3 consists of 15 residues. V was shortened by 5 bases and J by 6 bases, with 17 bases between the two germline ends. The germline gives CDR1 SEHNR, CDR2 FQNEAQ (reference sequence). CDR3 loop: CASSPSGPRAQPQHF. The CDR3 DNA sequence: TGTGCCAGCAGCCCCTCGGGGCCCCGTGCTCAGCCCCAGCATTTT.

The chain combines TRBV18 with TRBJ2-1; 8 nucleotides agree with TRBD2. Germline loops: CDR1 KGHSH, CDR2 LQKENI. After removal of 1 base from V and 5 bases from J, the junction contained 4 bases not matched to a gene. The CDR3 spans 15 residues. CDR3 residues: CASSPRREADNEQFF. The CDR3 DNA reads TGTGCCAGCTCACCACGGCGGGAGGCCGACAATGAGCAGTTCTTC.

This clone was counted a single time. The chain joins TRBV28 to TRBJ2-1; the match to TRBD2 covers 9 bases. Germline trimming cut 8 bases from V and 4 bases from J; bases unmatched to any gene: 9. Germline CDR1 MDHEN, CDR2 SYDVKM. This CDR3 is 15 amino acids long. CDR3 sequence reads: CASVATSGKYNEQFF. CDR3 nucleotides: TGTGCCAGCGTAGCGACTAGCGGCAAGTACAATGAGCAGTTCTTC.

The rearrangement joins TRBV6-1 to TRBJ1-4; D may be TRBD1 (6 bases). The CDR3 is made up of 14 amino acids. Trimming shortened V by 6 bases and J by 10 bases, and 18 bases separated the two germline ends. CDR1 and CDR2 (germline): MNHNS, SASEGT. The chain's CDR3 is CASRGEGVTTKLFF. The CDR3 DNA is TGTGCCAGCAGGGGCGAGGGGGTAACCACAAAACTGTTTTTT.

The CDR3 here is CASSPLDRLSIEGGYTF. CDR3 nucleotide sequence: TGTGCCAGCAGCCCCCTGGACAGACTATCTATCGAGGGTGGCTACACCTTC. This chain uses TRBV9 with TRBJ1-2, with D possibly matching TRBD1 (6 bases). CDR3 size: 17 residues. Per the germline V gene, CDR1 is SGDLS and CDR2 is YYNGEE. V was pared by 4 bases and J by 7 bases, with 26 bases between. The entire variable domain, with the rest obtained from reference TRBV9 and TRBJ1-2, is as follows: DSGVTQTPKHLITATGQRVTLRCSPRSGDLSVYWYQQSLDQGLQFLIQYYNGEERAKGNILERFSAQQFPDLHSELNLSSLELGDSALYFCASSPLDRLSIEGGYTFGSGTRLTVV.

The V call is TRBV7-6, the J call TRBJ1-2, with TRBD1 matching over 10 bases. The CDR3 is 13 residues long. The germline CDR1 and CDR2 sequences are SGHVS and FNYEAQ. V lost 6 bases, J lost 4 bases, and 2 bases stayed unmatched. The CDR3 DNA is TGTGCCAGCAGTTGGACAGGGGGCTATGGCTACACCTTC. Translating gives CASSWTGGYGYTF. The full variable domain, its missing parts supplied by reference TRBV7-6 and TRBJ1-2, is GAGVSQSPRYKVTKRGQDVALRCDPISGHVSLYWYRQALGQGPEFLTYFNYEAQQDKSGLPNDRFSAERPEGSISTLTIQRTEQRDSAMYRCASSWTGGYGYTFGSGTRLTVV.

The chain carries TRBV9 and TRBJ2-3; 8 bases fit TRBD1. This CDR3 is 13 amino acids long. The V segment lost 2 bases and the J segment 5 bases; nucleotides outside the gene matches: 1. Germline assignment: CDR1 SGDLS and CDR2 YYNGEE. The CDR3 DNA reads as TGTGCCAGCAGCGTGACAGGGGAAGATACGCAGTATTTT. Translated: CASSVTGEDTQYF.

The rearrangement joins TRBV30 to TRBJ2-3; D remains unclear. Germline lookup yields CDR1 GTSNPN and CDR2 SVGIG (reference sequence). The V end lost 5 bases, the J end lost 1 base, and 1 base lay between the germline ends. The CDR3 has 10 amino acids. The CDR3 DNA reads TGTGCCTGGGGCACAGATACGCAGTATTTT. Encoded protein: CAWGTDTQYF. Full variable domain (remainder filled in from reference TRBV30 and TRBJ2-3): SQTIHQWPATLVQPVGSPLSLECTVEGTSNPNLYWYRQAAGRGLQLLFYSVGIGQISSEVPQNLSASRPQDRQFILSSKKLLLSDSGFYLCAWGTDTQYFGPGTRLTVL.

The genes are TRBV10-1 and TRBJ2-2; the match to TRBD1 covers 9 bases. Germline values: CDR1 WNHNN, CDR2 SYGVQD (reference sequence). This CDR3 has 18 amino acids. The ends lost 2 bases at V and 3 bases at J; junction bases unmatched: 10. The CDR3 DNA sequence: TGCGCCAGCAGTGAGCTTCCTGGACAGGGGTCCCACACCGGGGAGCTGTTTTTT. Its translation is CASSELPGQGSHTGELFF.

The V gene is TRBV6-5, the J gene TRBJ2-7; the D is unclear. Trimming took off 6 bases at V and 6 bases at J, with 15 bases between the two ends. Germline V gene sequence: CDR1 MNHEY, CDR2 SVGAGI. The CDR3 extends over 13 amino acids. The CDR3, as DNA: TGTGCCAGCAGCCAGGCTCTGGCGTCCGAGCAGTACTTC. This translates into CASSQALASEQYF.